Presented here are 14 T cell receptor beta chains from one specimen sequenced in a study of molecular identifiers for immune sequencing clone quantification. MiXCR was run by TCRdb on the PCR reads, yielding one entry per CDR3 protein. The profile shows about 640,000 distinct CDR3 sequences, about 20% of them singletons. The material sequenced was naive CD8+ T cells from blood, with Jurkat cell RNA spiked in. The subset denotes: FACS-sorted CD8+CD4-CCR7+CD45RA+ naive T cells. The receptors were sampled from a human donor in good health. Some libraries in this study had Jurkat cell RNA spiked in.

This clonotype was seen many times. CDR3 nucleotide sequence: TGTGCCAGCAGTTACGACTCAAGCTCCTACAATGAGCAGTTCTTC. Translating gives CASSYDSSSYNEQFF. This rearrangement joins TRBV6-2 or TRBV6-3 to TRBJ2-1; D is uncertain. The CDR3 has 15 amino acids. The germline CDR1 and CDR2 sequences are MNHEY and SVGEGT. V lost 2 bases and J 0 bases, leaving 8 bases between the germline ends.

This clonotype showed up many times. V is TRBV20-1 and J is TRBJ1-2, with D uncertain. Germline V lookup: CDR1 DFQATT, CDR2 SNEGSKA (reference sequence). This CDR3 has 13 amino acids. V shed 0 bases and J shed 3 bases, with 8 bases lying between them. The CDR3 reads CSARDTGDYGYTF. The CDR3 DNA sequence: TGCAGTGCTAGAGATACCGGGGACTATGGCTACACCTTC.

On this clonotype itself: A read error is possible here, since a much larger clone lies one base away. The chain couples TRBV10-3 to TRBJ1-1; 7 bases are shared with TRBD1. Germline values: CDR1 ENHRY, CDR2 SYGVKD. The CDR3 contains 14 residues. CDR3 DNA: TGTGCCATCAGTGAGCGAGGGGGCCGGACTGAAGCTTCCTTT. It is translated as CAISERGGRTEASF.

This clonotype was picked up many times. The rearrangement uses TRBV27 and TRBJ2-7; no definite D call. Germline values: CDR1 MNHEY, CDR2 SMNVEV (reference sequence). Trimming pared 2 bases from V and 2 bases from J, leaving 10 bases between. CDR3 length: 14 amino acids. The CDR3, as DNA: TGTGCCAGCAGTTTAGAGTCCGGAGCCTACGAGCAGTACTTC. Translated, it gives CASSLESGAYEQYF.

This clonotype was counted once. Relative to the germline gene, one junction end is altered; a read error may explain this. The chain combines TRBV19 with TRBJ2-1; D ambiguous. This CDR3 has 12 residues. Germline V gives CDR1 LNHDA, CDR2 SQIVND (reference sequence). CDR3 DNA sequence: TGTACCAGTAGTACTCCATTGGGAGAGCAGTTCTTC. It encodes CTSSTPLGEQFF.

The sample holds a few counts of this clonotype. The CDR3 sequence: CASSQAPHGTYEQYF. Here the CDR3 DNA reads TGCGCCAGCAGCCAAGCCCCTCATGGGACCTACGAGCAGTACTTC. This rearrangement joins TRBV4-1 to TRBJ2-7; no firm D call. CDR1 is MGHRA, CDR2 YSYEKL, per germline. This CDR3 is built from 15 residues. V lost 1 base to trimming and J lost 2 bases, with 12 bases between them.

This chain uses TRBV5-1 with TRBJ1-5; no clear D gene. Germline V gene sequence: CDR1 SGHRS, CDR2 YFSETQ. The CDR3 loop spans 15 amino acids. Trimming removed 0 bases from V and 8 bases from J, with 15 bases in between. As DNA, the CDR3 is TGCGCCAGCAGCTTGGGGGAGGCGCTTGTCGAGCCCCAGCATTTT. Translating it yields CASSLGEALVEPQHF. Based on the CDR3 plus reference TRBV5-1 and TRBJ1-5, the full variable domain is KAGVTQTPRYLIKTRGQQVTLSCSPISGHRSVSWYQQTPGQGLQFLFEYFSETQRNKGNFPGRFSGRQFSNSRSEMNVSTLELGDSALYLCASSLGEALVEPQHFGDGTRLSIL.

This clonotype was seen only once. The V call is TRBV19, the J call TRBJ1-1; 7 nucleotides agree with TRBD1. Germline CDR1 reads LNHDA; CDR2 reads SQIVND (reference sequence). V lost 3 bases, J lost 5 bases, and 6 bases stayed unmatched. This CDR3 is 14 amino acids long. CDR3 in DNA: TGTGCCAGTAGTATTGACAGGGTATGGACTGAAGCTTTCTTT. Its protein is CASSIDRVWTEAFF.

V is TRBV4-1 and J is TRBJ2-1; D remains unclear. Trimming took off 4 bases at V and 11 bases at J, with 18 bases between the two ends. Germline V gene sequence: CDR1 MGHRA, CDR2 YSYEKL. The CDR3 sequence is 14 residues long. The CDR3 DNA is TGCGCCAGCAGCCGTACCCTCGACCGAATAAAGCAGTTCTTC. Protein sequence: CASSRTLDRIKQFF.

The CDR3 coding sequence is TGTGCCATCAGATCCGACAGGGGTCGTCTCTACGAGCAGTACTTC. This encodes CAIRSDRGRLYEQYF. The chain joins TRBV10-3 to TRBJ2-7, with TRBD1 matching over 8 bases. V was pared by 6 bases and J by 3 bases, with 10 bases of the junction left unmatched. The germline V gene has CDR1 ENHRY and CDR2 SYGVKD. The CDR3 length is 15 residues.

A note on this clonotype: A much larger clone is a single base away; this may be a read error. V and J are TRBV27 and TRBJ2-1; tentative D call: TRBD2 (6 bases). The CDR3 is 15 amino acids. The germline V gene encodes CDR1 MNHEY and CDR2 SMNVEV (reference sequence). V lost 2 bases to trimming and J lost 7 bases, with 15 bases between them. The CDR3 DNA reads TGTGCCAGCAGTTTACGTGGACCGGGAGTGAATGAGCAGTTCTTC. Residues: CASSLRGPGVNEQFF.

The gene calls are TRBV4-1 and TRBJ1-2; 10 bases line up with TRBD1. Germline CDR1 is MGHRA and CDR2 is YSYEKL. V gave up 3 bases and J gave up 3 bases; unmatched junction bases: 4. The CDR3 length is 15 residues. The CDR3 protein is CASSQVGQGDYGYTF. The CDR3, as DNA: TGCGCCAGCAGCCAGGTTGGACAGGGGGACTATGGCTACACCTTC.

In its sample, this clonotype was seen many times. The chain is built from TRBV12-3 or TRBV12-4 and TRBJ2-3; 11 bases line up with TRBD2. V lost 5 bases and J lost 2; bases outside the gene matches: 9. This CDR3 spans 17 amino acids. The CDR3 DNA reads TGTGCCAGCAGTCCCTCACGGACTAGCGGGCCCACAGATACGCAGTATTTT. Protein: CASSPSRTSGPTDTQYF.

Many counts were recorded for this clonotype. This chain joins TRBV6-5 and TRBJ2-3, with D uncertain. V was trimmed by 5 bases and J by 3 bases, leaving 9 bases between them. The CDR3 loop spans 13 amino acids. Per germline, CDR1 MNHEY and CDR2 SVGAGI. CDR3 sequence reads: CASSPHGTDTQYF. For the CDR3, the DNA is TGTGCCAGCAGTCCGCATGGGACAGATACGCAGTATTTT.